This T cell receptor beta chain was recorded in a study of T cell responses to AZD1222 COVID-19 vaccine. Study outcomes and limitations: Spike-specific TCR breadth and depth went up after people got two AZD1222 doses. The donor group comprised mostly white British people and more females; the analysis possibly underestimated clonal diversity.

Sequencing used immunoSEQ multiplex PCR; TCRdb keeps in-frame clones, though not all of them. The sample has roughly 100,000 clones, 91% seen once; the top ten hold roughly 42%. The CDR3 is 12 amino acids. The germline gives CDR1 SGHRS, CDR2 YFSETQ. V was shortened by 1 base and J by 4 bases, with 6 bases between the two germline ends. As concerns this clone: The target antigen is unknown. Other DNA sequences in this specimen translate into the identical CDR3.

This clonotype was sampled from an adult in good health. The specimen comprised peripheral blood, sampled on day 0 of AZD1222 vaccination. This sequence joins TRBV5-1 and TRBJ2-7; TRBD1 might be the D (6 bases). CDR3 bases: TGCGCCAGCAGCTTGCAGGGGTACGAGCAGTACTTC. Residues: CASSLQGYEQYF.